This T cell receptor beta chain was sequenced during a study of shared clonotypes between healthy human individuals. Assay used: immunoSEQ multiplex PCR; TCRdb lists only in-frame clones, some missing. The data show about 380,000 clones, with 96% seen just once and more than 0.3% held by the top ten. Germline V gives CDR1 MDHEN, CDR2 SYDVKM. Trimming removed 6 bases from V and 3 bases from J, with 16 bases in between. This CDR3 comprises 15 residues. Specimen: memory CD8+ T cells sorted from blood. The subset: CD45RO+ cells pooled with CCR7-negative TemRA cells. The chain is built from TRBV28 and TRBJ2-3, with D unclear. The receptor's source is a man under 40 in good health. Here the CDR3 reads CASSPFRSRTDTQYF. The CDR3 DNA follows: TGTGCCAGCAGCCCTTTCCGTTCTAGGACAGATACGCAGTATTTT.